Below are 11 T cell receptor beta chains sequenced from a single sample in a study of cytomegalovirus exposure and HLA in healthy donors. It was with 60 Vbeta and 13 Jbeta primers that the PCR ran. Some clones are missing from TCRdb's copy, which holds only in-frame ones; the method was immunoSEQ multiplex PCR. Among 100,000 to 150,000 clones listed, roughly 74% were seen once. Sequencing was performed on PBMCs. The receptors were gathered from a woman between 45 and 60 years old in good health and CMV-seropositive.

The genes are TRBV4-1 and TRBJ1-5, with D perhaps TRBD1 (5 bases). The germline V gene encodes CDR1 MGHRA and CDR2 YSYEKL. Trimming stripped 0 bases from V and 6 bases from J, with 6 bases between. The CDR3 extends over 13 amino acids. CDR3: CASSQEGVQPQHF. CDR3 sequence (DNA): TGCGCCAGCAGCCAAGAAGGGGTTCAGCCCCAGCATTTT.

V gene TRBV20-1 combines with J gene TRBJ1-6; no clear D. This CDR3 region has 11 residues. Germline V lookup: CDR1 DFQATT, CDR2 SNEGSKA (reference sequence). The V and J ends lost 6 bases and 10 bases respectively, with 10 bases between them. CDR3 nucleotides: TGCAGTGCCCCACGGGGATCACCCCTCCACTTT. Its translation is CSAPRGSPLHF.

The chain is built from TRBV10-3 and TRBJ2-5, with D possibly being TRBD2 (7 bases). The CDR3 length is 13 residues. V was clipped by 6 bases and J by 5 bases, with 13 bases between them. Germline loops: CDR1 ENHRY, CDR2 SYGVKD. CDR3 DNA: TGTGCCATCAGAGGGGGGGCCACGGAGACCCAGTACTTC. It yields the protein CAIRGGATETQYF.

The chain couples TRBV5-1 to TRBJ1-2, with D possibly being TRBD1 (5 bases). V lost 4 bases to trimming and J lost 7 bases, with 17 bases between them. Germline CDR1 and CDR2: SGHRS and YFSETQ. The CDR3 contains 14 residues. CDR3 bases: TGCGCCAGCAGCCAAGGGGCCGGGGGACTTGGCTACACCTTC. Translating gives CASSQGAGGLGYTF.

The J gene is TRBJ1-2, the V gene TRBV25-1; D possibly corresponds to TRBD1 (6 bases). This CDR3 spans 17 amino acids. CDR1 and CDR2 (germline): MGHDK, SYGVNS. With 5 bases removed from V and 4 bases from J, the gap between germline ends came to 23 bases. The CDR3 is CASSSTPGRDKPYGYTF. CDR3 nucleotide sequence: TGTGCCAGCAGTTCAACGCCGGGACGGGACAAACCCTATGGCTACACCTTC.

The chain couples TRBV2 to TRBJ1-5; maybe TRBD1 (5 bases). V lost 4 bases to trimming and J lost 7 bases, with 20 bases between them. Germline loops: CDR1 SNHLY, CDR2 FYNNEI. There are 16 residues in the CDR3. CDR3 sequence: CASSAQMAGIRQPQHF. The CDR3 nucleotides read TGTGCCAGCAGTGCCCAGATGGCAGGGATCCGCCAGCCCCAGCATTTT.

The CDR3 DNA reads TGTGCCAGCAGCCAAGATTTTGACGTCAGGCTTGAAAAACTGTTTTTT. It is translated as CASSQDFDVRLEKLFF. The chain couples TRBV14 to TRBJ1-4; D is ambiguous. Germline CDR1 SGHDN, CDR2 FVKESK. Between the trimmed V and J ends, which lost 0 bases and 7 bases, there was a span of 15 bases. The CDR3 contains 16 residues.

CDR3 DNA: TGTGCCAGCAGTTGGAACAGTCCCTCTGGAAACACCATATATTTT. Protein: CASSWNSPSGNTIYF. V is TRBV7-9 and J is TRBJ1-3; D uncertain. There are 15 residues in the CDR3. Germline CDR1 and CDR2: SEHNR and FQNEAQ (reference sequence). Trimming removed 6 bases at V and 0 bases at J, with 12 bases between. Based on the CDR3 plus reference TRBV7-9 and TRBJ1-3, the full variable domain is DTGVSQNPRHKITKRGQNVTFRCDPISEHNRLYWYRQTLGQGPEFLTYFQNEAQLEKSRLLSDRFSAERPKGSFSTLEIQRTEQGDSAMYLCASSWNSPSGNTIYFGEGSWLTVV.

The chain has TRBV5-1 and TRBJ2-3; 8 nucleotides align to TRBD1. CDR3 length: 15 residues. V dropped 1 base and J dropped 6; count of bases not matched to a gene: 7. CDR1 is SGHRS, CDR2 YFSETQ, per germline. The CDR3 here is CASSLPGGVGDTQYF. Written as DNA, the CDR3 is TGCGCCAGCAGCTTGCCAGGGGGCGTGGGTGATACGCAGTATTTT.

This clone was counted a single time. The chain has TRBV11-3 and TRBJ1-1, with D maybe TRBD1 (6 bases). The CDR3 has 15 residues. CDR1 is SGHNT and CDR2 is YENEEA in the germline V gene. Trimming stripped 4 bases from V and 1 base from J, with 13 bases between. The CDR3 here is CASSSIRDTNTEAFF. CDR3 in DNA: TGTGCCAGCAGCTCAATACGGGACACGAACACTGAAGCTTTCTTT. Using reference TRBV11-3 and TRBJ1-1 for the parts outside the CDR3, the full variable domain is EAGVVQSPRYKIIEKKQPVAFWCNPISGHNTLYWYLQNLGQGPELLIRYENEEAVDDSQLPKDRFSAERLKGVDSTLKIQPAELGDSAVYLCASSSIRDTNTEAFFGQGTRLTVV.

The chain links TRBV21-1 to TRBJ2-7; the table assigns TRBD2, which was not confirmed against the DNA. TRBV21-1 is tagged as a pseudogene. CDR3 length: 14 amino acids. The CDR3 spells CASSKGTEGDEQYF. The CDR3 DNA is TGTGCCAGCAGCAAAGGGACCGAGGGAGACGAGCAGTACTTC.